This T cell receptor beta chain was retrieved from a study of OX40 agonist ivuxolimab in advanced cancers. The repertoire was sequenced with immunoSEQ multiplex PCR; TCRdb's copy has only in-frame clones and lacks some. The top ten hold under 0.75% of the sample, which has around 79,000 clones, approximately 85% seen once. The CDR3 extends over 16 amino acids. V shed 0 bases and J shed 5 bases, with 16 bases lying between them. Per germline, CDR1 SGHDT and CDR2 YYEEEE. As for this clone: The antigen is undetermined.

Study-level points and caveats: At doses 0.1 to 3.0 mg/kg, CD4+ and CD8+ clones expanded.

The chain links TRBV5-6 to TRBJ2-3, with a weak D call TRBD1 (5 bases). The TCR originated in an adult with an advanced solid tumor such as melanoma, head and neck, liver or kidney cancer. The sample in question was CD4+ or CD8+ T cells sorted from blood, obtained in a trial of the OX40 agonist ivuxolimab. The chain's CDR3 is CASSLGQGGGKDTQYF. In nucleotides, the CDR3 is TGTGCCAGCAGCTTGGGGCAGGGTGGTGGGAAAGATACGCAGTATTTT.